The clone carrying this T cell receptor beta chain has a count of ten or more. Its cognate antigen is unknown. V lost 1 base to trimming and J lost 4 bases; unmatched junction nucleotides: 5. Germline CDR1 reads SGHVS; CDR2 reads FQNEAQ. The length of the CDR3 is 15 residues. This entry comes from a study of T cells in Graves' hyperthyroidism and ophthalmopathy. It was uncontrolled infection, other autoimmune disease, pregnancy or lactation that excluded patients. The PBMCs were sourced from fresh peripheral blood (about 10 ml). TCR beta CDR3 sequences were amplified from RNA transcripts. HTBI primers were the set used in a first-round RT-PCR of the TCR CDR3. TCRdb reprocessed the multiplex PCR reads via MiXCR and lists one record per CDR3 protein. This table holds about 290,000 distinct CDR3 sequences, 13% found once. Broader study findings: Most expanded thyroid clonotypes above 0.001 also appeared in blood. A model of 13 V-J pairs discriminated ophthalmopathy from stable hyperthyroidism.

This TCR was recovered from a woman between 25 and 40 years old with Graves' hyperthyroidism that later progressed to Graves' ophthalmopathy. Sequenced: blood. V is TRBV7-8 and J is TRBJ2-3; 7 bases line up with TRBD2. The CDR3 is CASSLGDGRPDTQYF. Here the CDR3 DNA reads TGTGCCAGCAGCTTAGGGGACGGGAGGCCAGATACGCAGTATTTT.